These 11 T cell receptor beta chains came from one sample sequenced in a study of response to subunit inactivated influenza vaccine. One entry per CDR3 protein, called by TCRdb with MiXCR from the RT-PCR reads. This sample carries about 480,000 distinct CDR3 sequences, 10% to 15% of them seen once, and the ten largest clones take 13%. The sequenced sample was PBMCs from blood, obtained about 40 days after vaccination. The receptor source for this set is a man aged 45-65 years who received an inactivated influenza vaccine.

The chain links TRBV6-1 to TRBJ2-4, with 10 bases aligning to TRBD1. CDR1 is MNHNS and CDR2 is SASEGT in the germline V gene. V shed 6 bases and J 16 bases; nucleotides not matched to a gene: 15. The CDR3 length is 14 residues. DNA for the CDR3: TGTGCCAGCAGAGTGACAGGGGGCCAGGCTCCACTCTACTTC. It encodes CASRVTGGQAPLYF.

This clonotype was observed a single time. A much larger clone sits a single nucleotide away, making a read error possible. The rearrangement joins TRBV7-9 to TRBJ2-3; possibly TRBD2 for D (5 bases). Per germline, CDR1 SEHNR and CDR2 FQNEAQ (reference sequence). The CDR3 length is 15 residues. This CDR3 is CASSSPDYYTDTPYF. The CDR3 nucleotides are TGTGCCAGCAGCTCACCTGACTACTACACAGATACGCCGTATTTT.

About this clonotype: A much larger clone differs by one base, so this may be a read error. The gene calls are TRBV11-2 and TRBJ2-7; the D is unclear. The V and J ends lost 6 bases and 5 bases respectively, with 20 bases between them. This CDR3 contains 15 residues. CDR1 is SGHAT and CDR2 is FQNNGV in the germline V gene. CDR3: CASRRPGWGRDEQYF. CDR3 DNA sequence: TGTGCCAGCAGACGGCCCGGGTGGGGTCGAGACGAGCAGTACTTC.

The chain recombines TRBV4-3 with TRBJ2-7, with a possible D match to TRBD2 (6 bases). Germline values: CDR1 LGHNA, CDR2 YSLEER. This CDR3 is built from 14 residues. The ends were cut back, 1 base at V and 1 base at J, with 8 bases in the middle. The CDR3 nucleotides are TGCGCCAGCAGCCAAGTAGCGGTTTCCTACGAGCAGTACTTC. Residues: CASSQVAVSYEQYF.

This CDR3 reads CASSQSGPSTDTQYF. The CDR3, as DNA: TGTGCCAGCTCGCAGTCGGGCCCAAGCACAGATACGCAGTATTTT. The chain links TRBV18 to TRBJ2-3; no reliable D call. From germline, CDR1 is KGHSH and CDR2 LQKENI. The V end was cut by 6 bases, the J end by 0 bases, with 13 bases between. The CDR3 contains 15 residues.

V is TRBV5-6 and J is TRBJ2-5; 7 bases are a match to TRBD1. This CDR3 region has 16 residues. V shed 4 bases, J shed 3 bases, and the junction held 12 bases outside the gene matches. CDR1 is SGHDT, CDR2 YYEEEE, per germline. CDR3: CASSHHEEDREETQYF. Here the CDR3 DNA reads TGTGCCAGCAGCCATCACGAAGAAGACAGGGAAGAGACCCAGTACTTC. The entire variable domain, with the rest obtained from reference TRBV5-6 and TRBJ2-5, is as follows: DAGVTQSPTHLIKTRGQQVTLRCSPKSGHDTVSWYQQALGQGPQFIFQYYEEEERQRGNFPDRFSGHQFPNYSSELNVNALLLGDSALYLCASSHHEEDREETQYFGPGTRLLVL.

This clonotype was seen only a few times. The rearrangement joins TRBV12-3 or TRBV12-4 to TRBJ1-1; no clear D. Trimming stripped 3 bases from V and 4 bases from J, with 9 bases between. This CDR3 spans 13 amino acids. The CDR3 loop reads CASSLMGVTEAFF. CDR3 sequence (DNA): TGTGCCAGCAGTTTGATGGGTGTCACTGAAGCTTTCTTT.

This clonotype was observed many times. The chain joins TRBV12-3 or TRBV12-4 to TRBJ2-1, with D possibly matching TRBD2 (5 bases). The CDR3 is made up of 17 amino acids. Between the trimmed V and J ends, which lost 1 base and 6 bases, there was a span of 19 bases. The CDR3 here is CASSLGAGGRGFNEQFF. DNA of the CDR3: TGTGCCAGCAGTTTAGGGGCAGGAGGCCGGGGTTTCAATGAGCAGTTCTTC.

V gene TRBV24-1 combines with J gene TRBJ2-3; the D gene is possibly TRBD2 (5 bases). V lost 4 bases and J 2 bases, leaving 12 bases between the germline ends. This CDR3 has 15 amino acids. CDR1 and CDR2 from the germline V gene are KGHDR and SFDVKD. CDR3 sequence: CATSDQDWDTDTQYF. The CDR3 DNA is TGTGCCACCAGTGACCAGGACTGGGACACAGATACGCAGTATTTT.

This clonotype appeared a few times. V is TRBV5-4 and J is TRBJ2-5; 7 positions match TRBD2. The CDR3 length is 16 residues. Germline CDR1 is SGHNT and CDR2 is YYREEE (reference sequence). The V and J ends lost 4 bases and 4 bases, in that order; junction bases with no gene match: 13. The CDR3: CASSRPTGASGETQYF. The CDR3, as DNA: TGTGCCAGCAGCAGACCCACCGGGGCTAGCGGAGAGACCCAGTACTTC.

In its sample, this clonotype was seen a few times. This chain connects TRBV6-5 to TRBJ2-5, with D possibly being TRBD2 (6 bases). CDR3 length: 14 residues. Per the germline V gene, CDR1 is MNHEY and CDR2 is SVGAGI. V was clipped by 0 bases and J by 4 bases, with 9 bases between them. For the CDR3, the DNA is TGTGCCAGCAGTTACTCACTAGCCGGAGAGACCCAGTACTTC. Translated: CASSYSLAGETQYF.